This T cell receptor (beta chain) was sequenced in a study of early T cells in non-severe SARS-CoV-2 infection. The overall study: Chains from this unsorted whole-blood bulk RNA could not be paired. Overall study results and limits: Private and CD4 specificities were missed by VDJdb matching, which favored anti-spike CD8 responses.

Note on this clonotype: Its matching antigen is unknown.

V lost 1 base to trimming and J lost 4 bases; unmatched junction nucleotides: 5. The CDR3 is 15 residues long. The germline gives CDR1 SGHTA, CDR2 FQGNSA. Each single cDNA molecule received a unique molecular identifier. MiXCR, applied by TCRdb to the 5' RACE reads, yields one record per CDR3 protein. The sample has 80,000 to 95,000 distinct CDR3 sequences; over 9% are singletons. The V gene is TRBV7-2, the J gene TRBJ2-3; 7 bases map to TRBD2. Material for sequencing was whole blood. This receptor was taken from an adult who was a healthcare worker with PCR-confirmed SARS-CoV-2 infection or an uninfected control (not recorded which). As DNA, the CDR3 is TGTGCCAGCAGCTTAGAGGGAGGGGAAGCAGATACGCAGTATTTT. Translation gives CASSLEGGEADTQYF.